Listed here are 18 T cell receptor beta chains from one sample, sequenced in a study of blood T cell repertoires in COVID-19. Profiling relied on immunoSEQ multiplex PCR, and the TCRdb table lists in-frame clones only, not all of them. The top ten hold roughly 4.3% of the sample, which has roughly 280,000 clones, 75% to 90% seen once. The source material was PBMCs or T cells enriched from blood (not recorded which). These receptors came from a woman aged 25-40 years with acute COVID-19.

The count of this clone is one. V usage is TRBV15 and J usage is TRBJ2-2, with D possibly TRBD2 on 5 matching bases. Germline values: CDR1 LNHNV, CDR2 YYDKDF (reference sequence). The CDR3 consists of 13 residues. V shed 5 bases and J shed 5 bases, with 9 bases lying between them. The CDR3 protein is CATSARGTGELFF. The CDR3 DNA is TGTGCCACCAGCGCCCGGGGTACCGGGGAGCTGTTTTTT.

The chain has TRBV6-5 and TRBJ2-5; 7 bases agree with TRBD2. V shed 4 bases and J 4 bases; nucleotides not matched to a gene: 6. Looked up from germline, CDR1 is MNHEY and CDR2 is SVGAGI. This CDR3 spans 14 amino acids. The CDR3 bases are TGTGCCAGCAGTTGGGGGAGGGCCTCAGAGACCCAGTACTTC. This translates into CASSWGRASETQYF.

The V and J genes are TRBV27 and TRBJ1-1; D is undetermined. This CDR3 comprises 15 residues. Germline loops: CDR1 MNHEY, CDR2 SMNVEV (reference sequence). Trimming left V 0 bases short and J 0 bases short, with 8 bases between. CDR3 bases: TGTGCCAGCAGTTTATCCGGCGGGATGAACACTGAAGCTTTCTTT. Translating gives CASSLSGGMNTEAFF.

This rearrangement joins TRBV6-5 to TRBJ2-7; tentative D call: TRBD2 (5 bases). Deletions cut 3 bases from V and 3 bases from J, with 15 bases between. The CDR3 consists of 15 residues. Germline V gene lookup returns CDR1 MNHEY and CDR2 SVGAGI. The CDR3 nucleotides are TGTGCCAGCAGTTATAAGAGGGCCAGCGTCTACGAGCAGTACTTC. Protein: CASSYKRASVYEQYF.

V and J are TRBV5-4 and TRBJ2-3, with no clear D. Trimming shortened V by 4 bases and J by 0 bases, and 18 bases separated the two germline ends. The CDR3 has 17 residues. In germline, CDR1 is SGHNT, CDR2 YYREEE (reference sequence). CDR3: CASSARVLKTSTDTQYF. DNA for the CDR3: TGTGCCAGCAGCGCACGGGTGTTGAAGACTAGCACAGATACGCAGTATTTT.

The chain has TRBV6-5 and TRBJ2-7, with D perhaps TRBD2 (6 bases). Trimming shortened V by 8 bases and J by 0 bases, and 14 bases separated the two germline ends. The germline V gene encodes CDR1 MNHEY and CDR2 SVGAGI. This CDR3 comprises 14 residues. This CDR3 reads CASVAGTSSYEQYF. The CDR3 bases are TGTGCCAGCGTCGCCGGGACTTCCTCCTACGAGCAGTACTTC.

The chain recombines TRBV9 with TRBJ2-1; 9 bases fit TRBD1. The CDR3 covers 15 residues. Trimming removed 0 bases from V and 8 bases from J; junction bases left unmatched: 6. CDR1 and CDR2 from the germline V gene are SGDLS and YYNGEE. The CDR3 reads CASSVGTGDLHEQFF. DNA for the CDR3: TGTGCCAGCAGCGTAGGGACAGGGGATCTTCATGAGCAGTTCTTC.

This chain joins TRBV5-6 and TRBJ2-7; 7 bases fit TRBD1. From germline, CDR1 is SGHDT and CDR2 YYEEEE. The CDR3 loop spans 15 amino acids. The trim removed 4 bases at V and 0 bases at J, leaving 7 bases unmatched. As DNA, the CDR3 is TGTGCCAGCAGCATGATCGGACAGGACTCCTACGAGCAGTACTTC. Translation gives CASSMIGQDSYEQYF.

This rearrangement joins TRBV5-1 to TRBJ1-1; 7 nucleotides line up with TRBD1. Trimming took 4 bases from V and 1 from J; bases not matched to a gene: 13. From germline, CDR1 is SGHRS and CDR2 YFSETQ. This CDR3 comprises 17 residues. The CDR3 protein is CASSAGSGGMRNTEAFF. The DNA of the CDR3 is TGCGCCAGCAGCGCCGGTTCAGGGGGAATGAGGAACACTGAAGCTTTCTTT.

The V call is TRBV28, the J call TRBJ2-3; 8 bases agree with TRBD2. Germline loops: CDR1 MDHEN, CDR2 SYDVKM. V was clipped by 7 bases and J by 1 base; unmatched bases: 1. The CDR3 has 13 residues. CDR3 loop: CASKAGGTDTQYF. As DNA, the CDR3 is TGTGCCAGCAAAGCGGGAGGCACAGATACGCAGTATTTT.

The rearrangement uses TRBV9 and TRBJ2-5; TRBD2 aligns across 9 bases. The germline V gene has CDR1 SGDLS and CDR2 YYNGEE. The CDR3 loop spans 16 amino acids. Trimming cost V 0 bases and J 1 base; bases outside gene matches: 4. CDR3 sequence reads: CASSVATSGFQETQYF. The DNA for the CDR3 is TGTGCCAGCAGCGTAGCTACTAGCGGGTTCCAAGAGACCCAGTACTTC.

V usage is TRBV9 and J usage is TRBJ2-1; 12 bases match TRBD2. The CDR3 runs to 14 residues. J was trimmed by 7 bases and V by 4 bases; bases with no gene match: 3. The V gene's germline CDR1 is SGDLS and CDR2 YYNGEE. The CDR3 DNA is TGTGCCAGCAGCTGGACTAGCGGGGCTAATGAGCAGTTCTTC. It translates to CASSWTSGANEQFF.

The V and J genes are TRBV19 and TRBJ2-3; 8 bases align to TRBD2. The V and J ends lost 5 bases and 1 base, in that order; junction bases with no gene match: 8. CDR3 size: 16 residues. Germline lookup yields CDR1 LNHDA and CDR2 SQIVND (reference sequence). For the CDR3, the DNA is TGTGCCAGTAGTTTACCGACTAGCGCGGGCACAGATACGCAGTATTTT. It yields the protein CASSLPTSAGTDTQYF. Using reference TRBV19 and TRBJ2-3 for the parts outside the CDR3, the full variable domain is DGGITQSPKYLFRKEGQNVTLSCEQNLNHDAMYWYRQDPGQGLRLIYYSQIVNDFQKGDIAEGYSVSREKKESFPLTVTSAQKNPTAFYLCASSLPTSAGTDTQYFGPGTRLTVL.

CDR3: CASSPPDGYGYTF. The CDR3 bases are TGCGCCAGCAGCCCCCCTGACGGGTATGGCTACACCTTC. The chain combines TRBV5-1 with TRBJ1-2; D not certain. CDR1 and CDR2 from the germline V gene are SGHRS and YFSETQ. The CDR3 is 13 residues long. Trimming pared 4 bases from V and 5 bases from J, leaving 12 bases between.

J is TRBJ2-3 and V is TRBV11-3; D not certain. Germline V gene sequence: CDR1 SGHNT, CDR2 YENEEA. With 5 bases removed from V and 3 bases from J, the gap between germline ends came to 9 bases. The CDR3 length is 13 residues. This chain's CDR3 is CASSTLETDTQYF. DNA of the CDR3: TGTGCCAGCAGCACGCTCGAGACAGATACGCAGTATTTT.

J is TRBJ2-3 and V is TRBV5-1, with 9 positions matching TRBD2. CDR1 and CDR2 (germline): SGHRS, YFSETQ. The CDR3 runs to 16 residues. V was clipped by 1 base and J by 4 bases; unmatched bases: 7. DNA of the CDR3: TGCGCCAGCAGCTTGTGGGCGGGAGGGCCGGCAGATACGCAGTATTTT. The encoded protein is CASSLWAGGPADTQYF.

V gene TRBV19 combines with J gene TRBJ1-2; D gene unclear. The CDR3 sequence is 12 residues long. With 0 bases removed from V and 6 bases from J, the gap between germline ends came to 5 bases. The germline V gene has CDR1 LNHDA and CDR2 SQIVND (reference sequence). CDR3 in amino acids: CASSIDSDGYTF. CDR3 coding DNA: TGTGCCAGTAGTATAGATAGCGATGGCTACACCTTC.

The table lists this clone with a few counts. The chain is built from TRBV19 and TRBJ2-1; 15 nucleotides match TRBD2. The V and J ends lost 3 bases and 9 bases, in that order; junction bases with no gene match: 6. The length of the CDR3 is 16 residues. CDR1 and CDR2 from the germline V gene are LNHDA and SQIVND (reference sequence). The CDR3 DNA follows: TGTGCCAGTAGTATCGAGGGACTAGCGGGGGGTCTTGAGCAGTTCTTC. It translates to CASSIEGLAGGLEQFF. The full variable domain, in which reference TRBV19 and TRBJ2-1 provide the parts outside the CDR3, is DGGITQSPKYLFRKEGQNVTLSCEQNLNHDAMYWYRQDPGQGLRLIYYSQIVNDFQKGDIAEGYSVSREKKESFPLTVTSAQKNPTAFYLCASSIEGLAGGLEQFFGPGTRLTVL.